This T cell receptor beta chain was sequenced in a study of shared clonotypes between healthy human individuals. With regard to this clone: The antigen remains undetermined.

CD8 cells classed as naive were CD45RO-negative and positively selected for CCR7, excluding terminally differentiated effector memory CD45RA+ cells. There were no recent acute infections or vaccinations among the donors, who were healthy HIV-negative adults. The authors loaded roughly 200 ng DNA, 28,000 or so T cell genomes, into sorted-subset replicate PCRs. Original processing notes: Without quality scores, immunoSEQ junctional reads could not be filtered like full-length reads. Sequencing used immunoSEQ multiplex PCR; TCRdb keeps in-frame clones, though not all of them. V and J calls and clone size are as listed in that table; D and trimming were resolved from the DNA. The repertoire includes around 700,000 clones, 90% to 95% of them detected once, and 24% sits in the top ten. Regarding the study as a whole: Rarefaction analysis demonstrated incomplete sorted-subset sequencing notwithstanding large depth.

Trimming stripped 8 bases from V and 4 bases from J, with 7 bases between. CDR3 length equals 11 residues. Per germline, CDR1 SGHTA and CDR2 FQGTGA. Sequencing was done on a sample of naive CD8+ T cells sorted from blood. This sequence originates from a man aged 25-45 years in good health. This chain links TRBV7-3 with TRBJ2-3; perhaps D is TRBD1 or TRBD2 (5 bases each). As DNA, the CDR3 is TGTGCCAGCGGGGACCCAGATACGCAGTATTTT. Amino acid sequence: CASGDPDTQYF.